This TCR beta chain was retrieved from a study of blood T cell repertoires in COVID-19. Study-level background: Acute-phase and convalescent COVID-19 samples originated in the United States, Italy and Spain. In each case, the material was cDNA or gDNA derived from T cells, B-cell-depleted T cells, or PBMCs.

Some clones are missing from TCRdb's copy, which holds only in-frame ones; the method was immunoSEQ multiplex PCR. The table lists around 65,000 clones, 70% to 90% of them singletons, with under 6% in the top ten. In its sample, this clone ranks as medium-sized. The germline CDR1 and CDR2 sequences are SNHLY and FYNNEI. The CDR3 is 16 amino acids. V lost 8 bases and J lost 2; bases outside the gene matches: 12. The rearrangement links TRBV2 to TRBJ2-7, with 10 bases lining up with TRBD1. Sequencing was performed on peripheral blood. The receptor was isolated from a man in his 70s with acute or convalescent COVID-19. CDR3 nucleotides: TGTGCCAGCGCCCCGGCCGACAGGGGGCACGCCTACGAGCAGTACTTC. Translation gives CASAPADRGHAYEQYF.